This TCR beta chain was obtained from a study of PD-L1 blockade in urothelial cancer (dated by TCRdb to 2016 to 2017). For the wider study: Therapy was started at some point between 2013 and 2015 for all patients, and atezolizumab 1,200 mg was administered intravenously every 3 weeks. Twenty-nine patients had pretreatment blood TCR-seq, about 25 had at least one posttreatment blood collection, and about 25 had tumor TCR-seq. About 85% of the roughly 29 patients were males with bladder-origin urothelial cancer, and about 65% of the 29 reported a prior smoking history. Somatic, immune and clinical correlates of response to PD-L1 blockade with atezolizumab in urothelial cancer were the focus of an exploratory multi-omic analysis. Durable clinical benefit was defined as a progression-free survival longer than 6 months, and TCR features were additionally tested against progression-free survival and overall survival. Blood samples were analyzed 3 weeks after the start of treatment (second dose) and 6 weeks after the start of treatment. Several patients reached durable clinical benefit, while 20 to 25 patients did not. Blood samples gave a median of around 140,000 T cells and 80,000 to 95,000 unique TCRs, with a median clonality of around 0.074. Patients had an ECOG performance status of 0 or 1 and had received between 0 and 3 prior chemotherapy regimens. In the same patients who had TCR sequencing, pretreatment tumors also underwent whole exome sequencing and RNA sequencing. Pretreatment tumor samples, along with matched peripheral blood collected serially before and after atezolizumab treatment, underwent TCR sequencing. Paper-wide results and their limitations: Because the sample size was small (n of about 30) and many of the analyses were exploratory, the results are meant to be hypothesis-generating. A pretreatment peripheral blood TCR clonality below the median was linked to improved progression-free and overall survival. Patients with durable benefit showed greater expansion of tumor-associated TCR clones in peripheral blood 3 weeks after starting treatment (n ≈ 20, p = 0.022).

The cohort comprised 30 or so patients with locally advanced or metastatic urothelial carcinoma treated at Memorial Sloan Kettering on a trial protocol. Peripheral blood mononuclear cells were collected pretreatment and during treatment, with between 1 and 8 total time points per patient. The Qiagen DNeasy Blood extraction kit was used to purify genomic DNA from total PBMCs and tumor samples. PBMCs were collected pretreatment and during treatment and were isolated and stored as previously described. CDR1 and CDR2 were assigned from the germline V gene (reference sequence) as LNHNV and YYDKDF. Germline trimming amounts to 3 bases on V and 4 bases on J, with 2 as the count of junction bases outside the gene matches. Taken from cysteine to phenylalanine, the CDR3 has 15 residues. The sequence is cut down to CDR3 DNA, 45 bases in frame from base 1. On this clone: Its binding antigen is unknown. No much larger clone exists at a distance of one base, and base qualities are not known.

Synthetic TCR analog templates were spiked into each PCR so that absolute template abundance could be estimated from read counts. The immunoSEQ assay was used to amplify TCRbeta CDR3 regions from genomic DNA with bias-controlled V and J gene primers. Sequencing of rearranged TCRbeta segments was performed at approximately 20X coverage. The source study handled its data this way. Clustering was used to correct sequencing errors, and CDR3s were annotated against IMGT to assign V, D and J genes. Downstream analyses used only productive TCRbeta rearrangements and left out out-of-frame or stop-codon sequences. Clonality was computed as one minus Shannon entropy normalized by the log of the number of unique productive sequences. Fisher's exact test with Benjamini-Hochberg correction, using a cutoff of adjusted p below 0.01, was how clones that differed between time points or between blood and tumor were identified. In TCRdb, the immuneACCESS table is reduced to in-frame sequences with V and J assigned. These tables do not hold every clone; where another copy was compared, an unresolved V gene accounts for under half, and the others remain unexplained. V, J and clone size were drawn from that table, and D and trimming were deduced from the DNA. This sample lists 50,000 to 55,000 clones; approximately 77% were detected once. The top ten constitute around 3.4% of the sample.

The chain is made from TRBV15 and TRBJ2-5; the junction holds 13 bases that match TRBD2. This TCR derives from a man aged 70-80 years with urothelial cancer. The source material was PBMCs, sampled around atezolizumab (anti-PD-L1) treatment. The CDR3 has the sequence CATSSRLAGGETQYF. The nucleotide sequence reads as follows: TGTGCCACCAGCAGCCGACTAGCGGGAGGAGAGACCCAGTACTTC.